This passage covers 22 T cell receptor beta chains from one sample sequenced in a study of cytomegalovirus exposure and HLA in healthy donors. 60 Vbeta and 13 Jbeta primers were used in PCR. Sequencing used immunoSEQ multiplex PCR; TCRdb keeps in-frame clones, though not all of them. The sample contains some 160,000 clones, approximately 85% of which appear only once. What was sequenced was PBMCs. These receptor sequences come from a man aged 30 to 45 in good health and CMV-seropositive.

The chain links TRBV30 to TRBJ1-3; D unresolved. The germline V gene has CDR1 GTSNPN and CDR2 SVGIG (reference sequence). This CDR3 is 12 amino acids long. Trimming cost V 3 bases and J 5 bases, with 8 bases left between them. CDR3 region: CAWSFLRNTIYF. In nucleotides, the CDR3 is TGTGCCTGGAGCTTTCTCCGAAACACCATATATTTT. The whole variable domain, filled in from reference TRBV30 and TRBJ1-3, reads SQTIHQWPATLVQPVGSPLSLECTVEGTSNPNLYWYRQAAGRGLQLLFYSVGIGQISSEVPQNLSASRPQDRQFILSSKKLLLSDSGFYLCAWSFLRNTIYFGEGSWLTVV.

CDR3 residues: CASRSGPNYGYTF. Written as DNA, the CDR3 is TGTGCCAGCAGGTCAGGGCCTAACTATGGCTACACCTTC. The gene calls are TRBV6-5 and TRBJ1-2; tentative D call: TRBD1 (5 bases). This CDR3 spans 13 amino acids. Germline V gene lookup returns CDR1 MNHEY and CDR2 SVGAGI. Between the trimmed V and J ends, which lost 6 bases and 0 bases, there was a span of 8 bases.

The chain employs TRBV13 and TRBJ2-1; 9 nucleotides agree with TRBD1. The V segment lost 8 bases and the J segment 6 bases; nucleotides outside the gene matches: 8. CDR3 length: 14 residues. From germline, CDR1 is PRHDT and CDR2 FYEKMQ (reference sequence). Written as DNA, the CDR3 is TGTGCCAGCTCGGGGACAGGGAGCGGCAATGAGCAGTTCTTC. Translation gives CASSGTGSGNEQFF. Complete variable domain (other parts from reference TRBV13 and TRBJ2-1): AAGVIQSPRHLIKEKRETATLKCYPIPRHDTVYWYQQGPGQDPQFLISFYEKMQSDKGSIPDRFSAQQFSDYHSELNMSSLELGDSALYFCASSGTGSGNEQFFGPGTRLTVL.

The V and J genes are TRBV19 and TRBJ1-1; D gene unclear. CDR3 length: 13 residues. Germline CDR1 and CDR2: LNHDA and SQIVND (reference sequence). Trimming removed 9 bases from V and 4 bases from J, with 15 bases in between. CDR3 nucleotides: TGTGCCAGCTCTCCGGAGGCAGGCACTGAAGCTTTCTTT. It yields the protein CASSPEAGTEAFF. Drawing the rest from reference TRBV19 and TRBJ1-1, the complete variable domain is DGGITQSPKYLFRKEGQNVTLSCEQNLNHDAMYWYRQDPGQGLRLIYYSQIVNDFQKGDIAEGYSVSREKKESFPLTVTSAQKNPTAFYLCASSPEAGTEAFFGQGTRLTVV.

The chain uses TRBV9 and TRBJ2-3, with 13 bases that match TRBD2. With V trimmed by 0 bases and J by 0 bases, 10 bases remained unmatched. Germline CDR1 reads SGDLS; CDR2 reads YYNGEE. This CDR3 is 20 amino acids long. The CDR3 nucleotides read TGTGCCAGCAGCGTAGAACCGGGACTAGCGGGACCATCTAGCACAGATACGCAGTATTTT. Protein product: CASSVEPGLAGPSSTDTQYF.

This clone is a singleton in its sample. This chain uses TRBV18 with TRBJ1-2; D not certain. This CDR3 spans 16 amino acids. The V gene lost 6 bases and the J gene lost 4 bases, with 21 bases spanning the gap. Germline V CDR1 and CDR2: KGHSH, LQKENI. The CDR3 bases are TGTGCCAGCTCCGATTTGAAGGGAGGAGGGTCCTATGGCTACACCTTC. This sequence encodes CASSDLKGGGSYGYTF.

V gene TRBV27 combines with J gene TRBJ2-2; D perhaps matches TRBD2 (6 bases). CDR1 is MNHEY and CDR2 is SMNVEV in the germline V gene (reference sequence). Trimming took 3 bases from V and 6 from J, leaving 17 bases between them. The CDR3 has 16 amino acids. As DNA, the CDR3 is TGTGCCAGCAGTTTTGGGTTTGGAGGGTCCGCCGGGGAGCTGTTTTTT. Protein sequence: CASSFGFGGSAGELFF.

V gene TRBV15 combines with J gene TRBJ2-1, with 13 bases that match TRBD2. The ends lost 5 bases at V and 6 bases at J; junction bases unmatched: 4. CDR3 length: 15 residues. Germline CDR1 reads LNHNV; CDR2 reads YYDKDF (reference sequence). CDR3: CATSARLAGGNEQFF. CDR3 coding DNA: TGTGCCACCAGCGCCCGACTAGCGGGAGGCAATGAGCAGTTCTTC.

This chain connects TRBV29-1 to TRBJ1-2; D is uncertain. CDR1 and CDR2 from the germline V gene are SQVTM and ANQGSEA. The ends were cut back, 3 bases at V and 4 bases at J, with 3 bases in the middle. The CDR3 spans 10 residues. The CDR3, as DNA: TGCAGCGTTGACAGCTATGGCTACACCTTC. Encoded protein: CSVDSYGYTF.

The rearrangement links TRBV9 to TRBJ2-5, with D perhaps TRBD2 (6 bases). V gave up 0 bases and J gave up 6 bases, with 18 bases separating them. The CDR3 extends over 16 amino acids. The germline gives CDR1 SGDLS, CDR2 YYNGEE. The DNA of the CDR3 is TGTGCCAGCAGCGTAGAAGGTACGGCGGGAAGGAAGACCCAGTACTTC. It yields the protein CASSVEGTAGRKTQYF.

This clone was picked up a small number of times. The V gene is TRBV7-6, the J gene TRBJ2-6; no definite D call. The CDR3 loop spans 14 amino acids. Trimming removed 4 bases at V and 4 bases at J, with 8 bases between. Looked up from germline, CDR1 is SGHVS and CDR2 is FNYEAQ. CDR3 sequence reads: CASSSAGGANVLTF. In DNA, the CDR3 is TGTGCCAGCAGCTCCGCCGGGGGGGCCAACGTCCTGACTTTC.

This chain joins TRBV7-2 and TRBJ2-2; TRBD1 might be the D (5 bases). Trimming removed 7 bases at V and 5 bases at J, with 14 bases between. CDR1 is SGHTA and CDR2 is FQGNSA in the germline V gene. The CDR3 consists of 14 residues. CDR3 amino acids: CASKGAIETGELFF. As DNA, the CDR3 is TGTGCCAGCAAAGGGGCTATTGAGACCGGGGAGCTGTTTTTT.

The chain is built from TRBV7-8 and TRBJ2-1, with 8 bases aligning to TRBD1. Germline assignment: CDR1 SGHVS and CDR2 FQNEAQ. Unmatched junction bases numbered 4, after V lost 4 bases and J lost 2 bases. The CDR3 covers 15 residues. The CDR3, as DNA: TGTGCCAGCAGCTCCGGACAGGGAGCCTACAATGAGCAGTTCTTC. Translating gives CASSSGQGAYNEQFF.

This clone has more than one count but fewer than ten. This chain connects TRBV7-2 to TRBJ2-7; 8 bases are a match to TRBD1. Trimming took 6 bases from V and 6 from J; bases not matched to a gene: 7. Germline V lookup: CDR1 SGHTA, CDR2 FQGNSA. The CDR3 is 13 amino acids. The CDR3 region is CASSKQGGGEQYV. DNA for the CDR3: TGTGCCAGCAGTAAACAGGGGGGCGGCGAGCAGTACGTC.

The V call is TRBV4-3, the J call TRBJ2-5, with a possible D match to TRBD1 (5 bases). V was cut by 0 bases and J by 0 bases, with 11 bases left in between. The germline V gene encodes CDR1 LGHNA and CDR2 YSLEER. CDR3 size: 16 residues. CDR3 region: CASSQDLEGDQETQYF. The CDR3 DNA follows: TGCGCCAGCAGCCAAGATCTAGAAGGGGACCAAGAGACCCAGTACTTC.

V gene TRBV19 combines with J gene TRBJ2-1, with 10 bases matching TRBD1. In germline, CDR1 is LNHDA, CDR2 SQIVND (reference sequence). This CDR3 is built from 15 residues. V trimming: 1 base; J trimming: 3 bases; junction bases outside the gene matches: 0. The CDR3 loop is CASSIGTGGYNEQFF. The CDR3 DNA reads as TGTGCCAGTAGTATAGGGACAGGGGGCTACAATGAGCAGTTCTTC. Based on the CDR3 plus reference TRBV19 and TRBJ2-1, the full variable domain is DGGITQSPKYLFRKEGQNVTLSCEQNLNHDAMYWYRQDPGQGLRLIYYSQIVNDFQKGDIAEGYSVSREKKESFPLTVTSAQKNPTAFYLCASSIGTGGYNEQFFGPGTRLTVL.

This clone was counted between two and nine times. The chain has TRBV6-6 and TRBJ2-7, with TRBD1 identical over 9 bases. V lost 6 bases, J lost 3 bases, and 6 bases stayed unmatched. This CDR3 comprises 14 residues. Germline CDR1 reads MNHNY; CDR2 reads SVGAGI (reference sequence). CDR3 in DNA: TGTGCCAGCAGAAACGGACAGGGGATCTACGAGCAGTACTTC. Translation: CASRNGQGIYEQYF.

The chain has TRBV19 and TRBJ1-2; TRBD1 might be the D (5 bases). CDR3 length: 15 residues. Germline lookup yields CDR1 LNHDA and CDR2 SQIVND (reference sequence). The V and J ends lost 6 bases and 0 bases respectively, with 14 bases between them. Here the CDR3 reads CASSTWGEPNYGYTF. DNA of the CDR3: TGTGCCAGTAGCACCTGGGGGGAACCTAACTATGGCTACACCTTC.

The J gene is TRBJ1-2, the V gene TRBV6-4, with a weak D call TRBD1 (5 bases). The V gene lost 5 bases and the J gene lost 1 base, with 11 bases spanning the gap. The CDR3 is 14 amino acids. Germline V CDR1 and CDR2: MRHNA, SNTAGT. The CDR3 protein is CASSNRHINYGYTF. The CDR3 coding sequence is TGTGCCAGCAGTAACAGGCATATTAACTATGGCTACACCTTC.

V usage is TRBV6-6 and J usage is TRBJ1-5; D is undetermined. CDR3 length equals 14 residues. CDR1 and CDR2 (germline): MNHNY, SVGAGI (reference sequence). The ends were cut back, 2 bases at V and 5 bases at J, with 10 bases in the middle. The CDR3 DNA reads TGTGCCAGCAGTTACCCCCGGGTGGATCAGCCCCAGCATTTT. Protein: CASSYPRVDQPQHF.

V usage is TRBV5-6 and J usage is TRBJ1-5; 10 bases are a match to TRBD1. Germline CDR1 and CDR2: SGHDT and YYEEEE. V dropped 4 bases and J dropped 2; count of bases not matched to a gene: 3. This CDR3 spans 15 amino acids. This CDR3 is CASSRDRGGNQPQHF. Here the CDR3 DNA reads TGTGCCAGCAGCAGGGACAGGGGTGGCAATCAGCCCCAGCATTTT.

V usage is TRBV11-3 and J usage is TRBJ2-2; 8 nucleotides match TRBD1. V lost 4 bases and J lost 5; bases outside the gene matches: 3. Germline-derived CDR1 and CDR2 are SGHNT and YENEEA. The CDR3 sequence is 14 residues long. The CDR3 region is CASSSHRGTGELFF. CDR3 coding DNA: TGTGCCAGCAGCTCCCACAGGGGGACCGGGGAGCTGTTTTTT.